This T cell receptor (beta chain) was retrieved from a study of blood T cell repertoires in COVID-19 (dated by TCRdb to the early 2020s). Notes on the research overall: Collaborator samples came from the United States, Italy and Spain and covered acute and convalescent phases of COVID-19. The prospective study material was composed of cDNA or gDNA derived from T cells, B-cell-depleted T cells, or PBMCs. The dataset comprised deeply sampled blood TCRbeta repertoires from subjects exposed to, actively infected with, or recovered from COVID-19. A freely available public database, intended as a resource for researchers studying the immune response to SARS-CoV-2, is where the repertoires were released. Samples were obtained from the ongoing ImmuneRACE study (first 160 participants) and from about 1,300 subjects provided by 6 global collaborators. The sample metadata nearly always contained a de-identified subject ID, COVID-19 status, age in years and sex. Where HLA class I and class II types were available, the types were taken from metadata supplied by the sample provider, not from assay-based typing. Points the paper makes about the study in general: The amount of clinical and demographic metadata varied by source and participant and was provided uncurated.

In its sample, this clone was seen once. Its target antigen remains unknown. Per-nucleotide qualities are absent, and no much larger clonotype sits a single base away. The CDR3 numbers 14 residues from cysteine through phenylalanine. Kept here is only the CDR3 DNA, which spans 42 bases and is read in frame from base 1. Unmatched junction bases come to 5, with V trimmed by 5 bases and J by 7 bases. Looking up the germline V gene (reference sequence) yields CDR1 PRHDT and CDR2 FYEKMQ. The immunoSEQ Assay, a bias-controlled multiplex PCR, was used to amplify TCRbeta CDR3 regions from genomic DNA. The paper's data handling went like this. Nucleated cell counts per sample were estimated from amplification of reference gene primers within the assay. To quantify the absolute abundance of each unique TCRbeta CDR3 rearrangement, sequence reads were collapsed and filtered. For each sample, productive Simpson clonality was calculated as the square root of Simpson's diversity index across productive rearrangements. TCRdb mirrors the immuneACCESS table, restricted to in-frame sequences. Some clones are absent from its copies; in checked studies, under half trace to an unresolved V gene, and the reason for the others is unknown. For V, J and clone size, that table is used; D and trimming come from the DNA. The sample has under 450,000 clones on record, roughly 84% of them singletons. The ten largest make up approximately 3% of the sample.

Enrolling through a virtual design, the prospective study's participants ranged in age from roughly 18 to 90 years and lived across around 25 United States geographic areas. To assign participants to cohorts, the prospective study relied on clinical history that participants themselves reported in a screening survey and a study questionnaire. For ImmuneRACE Cohort 3, a participant was defined as recovered based on two consecutive negative NP/OP PCR tests, clearance by a healthcare professional, or resolution of symptoms. Each participant in the prospective study had whole blood, serum and a nasopharyngeal or oropharyngeal swab collected by mobile phlebotomists. Prospective study participants could optionally give additional blood draws and questionnaires over a 2-month period. Prospective study blood samples were shipped either frozen or at room temperature before DNA extraction.

The specimen sequenced was PBMCs or T cells enriched from blood (not recorded which). The TCR originated in a woman younger than 45 who had recovered from COVID-19. The chain was built from TRBV13 and TRBJ1-4; the junction holds 9 bases that match TRBD1. For the CDR3, the sequence is CASSPGTGSEKLFF. Read as DNA, the sequence is TGTGCCAGCAGCCCCGGGACAGGGAGTGAAAAACTGTTTTTT. Reference TRBV13 and TRBJ1-4 proteins supply the regions before and after the CDR3; the full variable domain is: AAGVIQSPRHLIKEKRETATLKCYPIPRHDTVYWYQQGPGQDPQFLISFYEKMQSDKGSIPDRFSAQQFSDYHSELNMSSLELGDSALYFCASSPGTGSEKLFFGSGTQLSVL.